Below, 19 T cell receptor beta chains from the same sample are listed, as sequenced in a study of blood T cell repertoires in COVID-19. Clones were sequenced by immunoSEQ multiplex PCR, and TCRdb holds only the in-frame ones, with some missing. In the table there are about 280,000 clones, 85% of which are singletons. Material for sequencing was peripheral blood. The receptors stem from a man aged 45-65 years with active or convalescent COVID-19.

This rearrangement joins TRBV4-2 to TRBJ2-1; maybe TRBD2 (5 bases). Germline CDR1 is LGHNA and CDR2 is YNFKEQ. The CDR3 runs to 18 residues. Deletions cut 1 base from V and 7 bases from J, with 23 bases between. CDR3 amino acids: CASSQGSPLWSSGNEQFF. CDR3 nucleotide sequence: TGTGCCAGCAGCCAAGGGTCTCCGTTGTGGTCTTCGGGGAATGAGCAGTTCTTC.

The count of this clone is one. The V and J genes are TRBV6-5 and TRBJ2-5; D perhaps matches TRBD1 (5 bases). Per germline, CDR1 MNHEY and CDR2 SVGAGI. V dropped 5 bases and J dropped 3 bases, with 13 bases sitting between them. The CDR3 has 14 amino acids. The CDR3 is CASSSWTREETQYF. In nucleotides, the CDR3 is TGTGCCAGCAGTAGCTGGACAAGAGAAGAGACCCAGTACTTC.

V is TRBV7-3 and J is TRBJ2-5; 7 nucleotides agree with TRBD1. The CDR3 contains 15 residues. Per the germline V gene, CDR1 is SGHTA and CDR2 is FQGTGA. With V trimmed by 3 bases and J by 1 base, 5 bases remained unmatched. For the CDR3, the DNA is TGTGCCAGCAGCTTGCTGGGACAGCCCCAAGAGACCCAGTACTTC. It encodes CASSLLGQPQETQYF.

The J gene is TRBJ2-5, the V gene TRBV7-9; D is possibly TRBD1 (5 bases). Trimming cost V 9 bases and J 2 bases, with 13 bases left between them. The CDR3 runs 13 residues. Germline V gene sequence: CDR1 SEHNR, CDR2 FQNEAQ (reference sequence). CDR3: CARYRQRQETQYF. As DNA, the CDR3 is TGTGCCAGATATCGACAGAGGCAAGAGACCCAGTACTTC. The full variable domain, with the rest looked up from reference TRBV7-9 and TRBJ2-5, is DTGVSQNPRHKITKRGQNVTFRCDPISEHNRLYWYRQTLGQGPEFLTYFQNEAQLEKSRLLSDRFSAERPKGSFSTLEIQRTEQGDSAMYLCARYRQRQETQYFGPGTRLLVL.

The rearrangement joins TRBV15 to TRBJ2-3, with 7 bases fitting TRBD2. The CDR3 covers 16 residues. The germline gives CDR1 LNHNV, CDR2 YYDKDF (reference sequence). Trimming cost V 0 bases and J 2 bases; bases outside gene matches: 5. The DNA for the CDR3 is TGTGCCACCAGCAGAGATGCTAGCGGCTCCACAGATACGCAGTATTTT. Translated: CATSRDASGSTDTQYF.

The chain carries TRBV7-8 and TRBJ2-2, with D possibly being TRBD1 (5 bases). This CDR3 has 14 amino acids. Germline loops: CDR1 SGHVS, CDR2 FQNEAQ. V was pared by 7 bases and J by 9 bases, with 18 bases between. The CDR3 here is CASTKGPPLRELFF. The CDR3 DNA reads TGTGCCAGCACCAAGGGGCCGCCCTTGAGGGAGCTGTTTTTT.

The genes are TRBV4-1 and TRBJ1-2; no reliable D call. V was clipped by 2 bases and J by 8 bases, with 12 bases between them. The germline V gene has CDR1 MGHRA and CDR2 YSYEKL. This CDR3 spans 13 amino acids. Here the CDR3 reads CASSQTGVGGYTF. The CDR3 DNA reads as TGCGCCAGCAGCCAAACCGGGGTGGGCGGCTACACCTTC.

The table lists this clone with a few counts. The J gene is TRBJ2-3, the V gene TRBV10-3, with D hard to call. The CDR3 consists of 17 residues. V was shortened by 0 bases and J by 2 bases, with 15 bases between the two germline ends. Germline lookup yields CDR1 ENHRY and CDR2 SYGVKD. CDR3 DNA: TGTGCCATCAGTGAGTCACACCCAGGCTCTTCCACAGATACGCAGTATTTT. It yields the protein CAISESHPGSSTDTQYF.

CDR3 protein: CSASGSVGVATEAFF. CDR3 DNA sequence: TGCAGTGCTAGTGGGTCGGTAGGGGTGGCGACTGAAGCTTTCTTT. The V gene is TRBV20-1, the J gene TRBJ1-1; maybe TRBD1 (5 bases). CDR3 size: 15 residues. The V end was cut by 3 bases, the J end by 5 bases, with 19 bases between. The germline gives CDR1 DFQATT, CDR2 SNEGSKA (reference sequence).

The V and J genes are TRBV5-4 and TRBJ2-1; 7 positions agree with TRBD1. V trimming: 3 bases; J trimming: 5 bases; junction bases outside the gene matches: 5. Germline V gives CDR1 SGHNT, CDR2 YYREEE (reference sequence). The CDR3 is made up of 14 amino acids. The CDR3: CASSSGTVHNEQFF. The CDR3 coding sequence is TGTGCCAGCAGCTCCGGGACAGTCCACAATGAGCAGTTCTTC.

The rearrangement uses TRBV10-3 and TRBJ2-3; perhaps TRBD1 as D (6 bases). The CDR3 is 16 residues long. The germline V and J ends were trimmed by 8 bases and 4 bases, with 22 bases remaining between them. Looked up from germline, CDR1 is ENHRY and CDR2 is SYGVKD. The CDR3 spells CAIPRVWAGVPDTQYF. CDR3 nucleotides: TGTGCCATCCCACGAGTTTGGGCAGGGGTGCCAGATACGCAGTATTTT.

The rearrangement links TRBV30 to TRBJ1-1, with D maybe TRBD1 (5 bases). The CDR3 has 15 residues. V gave up 0 bases and J gave up 1 base, with 12 bases separating them. CDR1 and CDR2 (germline): GTSNPN, SVGIG (reference sequence). The CDR3 is CAWSVQWGGNTEAFF. The CDR3 region has the DNA TGTGCCTGGAGTGTTCAGTGGGGGGGGAACACTGAAGCTTTCTTT.

CDR3 in amino acids: CASSFVTGAETQYF. In DNA, the CDR3 is TGTGCCAGCAGTTTCGTGACAGGGGCAGAGACCCAGTACTTC. The J gene is TRBJ2-5, the V gene TRBV27; TRBD1 matches 8 bases. This CDR3 has 14 amino acids. J gave up 4 bases and V 3 bases, and 4 bases lay outside the gene matches. In germline, CDR1 is MNHEY, CDR2 SMNVEV (reference sequence).

This clone came up a few times. In the same sample, other DNA sequences code for this CDR3. The chain couples TRBV19 to TRBJ1-1; D gene unclear. Trimming pared 7 bases from V and 1 base from J, leaving 10 bases between. The CDR3 runs 13 residues. Germline CDR1 is LNHDA and CDR2 is SQIVND (reference sequence). CDR3 sequence (DNA): TGTGCCAGTACCCGAGCCTCGAACACTGAAGCTTTCTTT. Protein product: CASTRASNTEAFF.

This clone was seen once. The chain is built from TRBV5-1 and TRBJ1-4; tentatively, D is TRBD1 (5 bases). Per germline, CDR1 SGHRS and CDR2 YFSETQ. The CDR3 runs 15 residues. Trimming left V 0 bases short and J 5 bases short, with 11 bases between. CDR3 in DNA: TGCGCCAGCAGCTTGGTGGGGGGGATCAATGAAAAACTGTTTTTT. Translated: CASSLVGGINEKLFF.

This chain connects TRBV5-1 to TRBJ1-6, with 8 bases aligning to TRBD1. Germline CDR1 SGHRS, CDR2 YFSETQ. The CDR3 covers 15 residues. Trimming took 1 base from V and 8 from J; bases not matched to a gene: 5. The CDR3 region is CASSLRPGGDSPLHF. CDR3 sequence (DNA): TGCGCCAGCAGCTTGCGGCCAGGGGGCGATTCACCCCTCCACTTT.

The rearrangement uses TRBV7-6 and TRBJ1-5; no clear D. V was pared by 1 base and J by 0 bases, with 13 bases between. The CDR3 runs to 17 residues. Germline CDR1 reads SGHVS; CDR2 reads FNYEAQ. DNA of the CDR3: TGTGCCAGCAGCTTAGGCGGGAATCAGCTTAGCAATCAGCCCCAGCATTTT. It encodes CASSLGGNQLSNQPQHF.

Turning to this clone: Other DNA sequences from this sample encode an identical CDR3 as well. This chain links TRBV19 with TRBJ1-6, with 9 bases matching TRBD1. This CDR3 contains 13 residues. Trimming took 10 bases from V and 7 from J; bases not matched to a gene: 5. Germline CDR1 reads LNHDA; CDR2 reads SQIVND (reference sequence). CDR3 sequence: CATSGQGNSPLHF. The CDR3 bases are TGTGCCACCTCGGGACAGGGAAATTCACCCCTCCACTTT. The full variable domain, rest sourced from reference TRBV19 and TRBJ1-6, is DGGITQSPKYLFRKEGQNVTLSCEQNLNHDAMYWYRQDPGQGLRLIYYSQIVNDFQKGDIAEGYSVSREKKESFPLTVTSAQKNPTAFYLCATSGQGNSPLHFGNGTRLTVT.

V is TRBV14 and J is TRBJ2-2; the D gene is possibly TRBD2 (5 bases). The V end was cut by 8 bases, the J end by 7 bases, with 14 bases between. CDR1 and CDR2 from the germline V gene are SGHDN and FVKESK. The CDR3 loop spans 13 amino acids. The CDR3 spells CASGRTLHGELFF. The CDR3 DNA is TGTGCCAGCGGCAGGACTCTTCACGGGGAGCTGTTTTTT.